These 19 T cell receptor beta chains came from one sample sequenced in a study of control samples from healthy donors and cancer patients. Measured with immunoSEQ multiplex PCR; TCRdb has only the in-frame clones, and not every one. Among roughly 69,000 clones listed, more than 75% were seen once. The sample consisted of PBMCs. The receptors shown here come from a woman aged 45-65 years with head and neck cancer.

Only a few counts were recorded for this clone. This sequence joins TRBV9 and TRBJ2-3, with 8 nucleotides matching TRBD2. The trim removed 0 bases at V and 2 bases at J, leaving 2 bases unmatched. Germline assignment: CDR1 SGDLS and CDR2 YYNGEE. This CDR3 is 15 amino acids long. This chain's CDR3 is CASSVVAGYTDTQYF. Here the CDR3 DNA reads TGTGCCAGCAGCGTAGTAGCGGGGTACACAGATACGCAGTATTTT.

The DNA for the CDR3 is TGTGCCAGCGGCGCTAGGGTAGGAGCGGAGACCCAGTACTTC. Translated, it gives CASGARVGAETQYF. The rearrangement joins TRBV6-5 to TRBJ2-5; no clear D. Germline V CDR1 and CDR2: MNHEY, SVGAGI. V was clipped by 8 bases and J by 5 bases, with 18 bases between them. This CDR3 has 14 amino acids.

The chain links TRBV29-1 to TRBJ2-7; D remains ambiguous. Trimming left V 3 bases short and J 3 bases short, with 12 bases between. Germline V gives CDR1 SQVTM, CDR2 ANQGSEA. The CDR3 contains 13 residues. The CDR3 sequence is CSVESVSGYEQYF. The CDR3 region has the DNA TGCAGCGTTGAGTCAGTATCTGGCTACGAGCAGTACTTC.

The chain has TRBV28 and TRBJ1-2; tentative D call: TRBD1 (6 bases). Germline-derived CDR1 and CDR2 are MDHEN and SYDVKM. V dropped 5 bases and J dropped 4 bases, with 17 bases sitting between them. The CDR3 runs to 15 residues. Written as DNA, the CDR3 is TGTGCCAGCAGTACCAACAGGGAATTTCTCTATGGCTACACCTTC. It codes for CASSTNREFLYGYTF.

A remark on this clone: Within the sample, other DNA sequences also encode this same CDR3. The chain employs TRBV19 and TRBJ2-7; 8 bases line up with TRBD1. The V gene end was trimmed by 1 base and the J gene end by 2 bases; junction bases not matched to a gene: 1. Germline V gene sequence: CDR1 LNHDA, CDR2 SQIVND (reference sequence). The length of the CDR3 is 14 residues. The CDR3 here is CASSIGTGTYEQYF. The CDR3 DNA reads as TGTGCCAGTAGTATAGGGACAGGGACCTACGAGCAGTACTTC.

This rearrangement joins TRBV4-2 to TRBJ2-1; D is unclear. CDR3 size: 12 residues. Trimming removed 4 bases at V and 5 bases at J, with 6 bases between. Germline CDR1 LGHNA, CDR2 YNFKEQ. The DNA of the CDR3 is TGTGCCAGCAGCCCCACTGACAATGAGCAGTTCTTC. Its protein is CASSPTDNEQFF.

There are a few counts of this clone. This chain joins TRBV5-1 and TRBJ1-1; 7 nucleotides line up with TRBD1. The CDR3 contains 14 residues. J was trimmed by 5 bases and V by 4 bases; bases with no gene match: 8. Germline V gives CDR1 SGHRS, CDR2 YFSETQ. This CDR3 reads CASSIRQGGTEAFF. The CDR3 nucleotides read TGCGCCAGCAGCATAAGACAGGGTGGGACTGAAGCTTTCTTT.

CDR3 residues: CATTFQGNYGYTF. The CDR3 DNA reads TGTGCCACCACTTTCCAGGGCAACTATGGCTACACCTTC. The rearrangement links TRBV24-1 to TRBJ1-2, with a possible D match to TRBD1 (5 bases). Germline CDR1 reads KGHDR; CDR2 reads SFDVKD. V was cut by 8 bases and J by 2 bases, with 11 bases left in between. The CDR3 length is 13 residues.

The chain recombines TRBV10-1 with TRBJ2-3; maybe TRBD1 (5 bases). Trimming shortened V by 5 bases and J by 5 bases, and 8 bases separated the two germline ends. This CDR3 region has 12 residues. Germline CDR1 is WNHNN and CDR2 is SYGVQD (reference sequence). The CDR3 coding sequence is TGCGCCAGCAGTTCCCAGGGAGATACGCAGTATTTT. This codes for CASSSQGDTQYF.

The gene calls are TRBV7-7 and TRBJ2-1; 8 positions agree with TRBD2. This CDR3 has 13 residues. Per germline, CDR1 SSHAT and CDR2 FNYEAQ (reference sequence). The V and J ends lost 5 bases and 9 bases, in that order; junction bases with no gene match: 6. The CDR3 sequence: CASSAGGGSEQFF. The CDR3 coding sequence is TGTGCCAGCAGCGCGGGGGGTGGGAGTGAGCAGTTCTTC. The whole variable domain, filled in from reference TRBV7-7 and TRBJ2-1, reads GAGVSQSPRYKVTKRGQDVTLRCDPISSHATLYWYQQALGQGPEFLTYFNYEAQPDKSGLPSDRFSAERPEGSISTLTIQRTEQRDSAMYRCASSAGGGSEQFFGPGTRLTVL.

This chain uses TRBV9 with TRBJ1-3; 8 nucleotides agree with TRBD1. The CDR3 is made up of 17 amino acids. Trimming took 3 bases from V and 0 from J; bases not matched to a gene: 8. Per the germline V gene, CDR1 is SGDLS and CDR2 is YYNGEE. The chain's CDR3 is CASSESQGASSGNTIYF. The CDR3 DNA reads as TGTGCCAGCAGCGAGTCGCAGGGGGCCTCCTCTGGAAACACCATATATTTT.

The V and J genes are TRBV7-9 and TRBJ2-7; the D is unclear. There are 15 residues in the CDR3. V lost 5 bases and J lost 1, with 15 bases in between. CDR1 and CDR2 from the germline V gene are SEHNR and FQNEAQ (reference sequence). The CDR3 spells CASSPGRPASYEQYF. The CDR3 DNA follows: TGTGCCAGCAGCCCCGGGCGCCCGGCTTCCTACGAGCAGTACTTC.

The genes are TRBV9 and TRBJ2-1, with 12 bases identical to TRBD2. The ends lost 0 bases at V and 7 bases at J; junction bases unmatched: 2. Germline V gives CDR1 SGDLS, CDR2 YYNGEE. The CDR3 sequence is 15 residues long. CDR3 amino acids: CASSVASGGANEQFF. In DNA form, the CDR3 reads TGTGCCAGCAGCGTAGCTAGCGGGGGGGCGAATGAGCAGTTCTTC.

The V gene is TRBV6-6, the J gene TRBJ1-2; unclear D gene. This CDR3 contains 14 residues. V was clipped by 6 bases and J by 4 bases, with 15 bases between them. Germline assignment: CDR1 MNHNY and CDR2 SVGAGI (reference sequence). CDR3 loop: CASRQGSFGYGYTF. The CDR3 region has the DNA TGTGCCAGCAGGCAAGGGTCGTTTGGCTATGGCTACACCTTC.

The rearrangement joins TRBV4-3 to TRBJ1-1, with D perhaps matching TRBD1 (5 bases). Germline values: CDR1 LGHNA, CDR2 YSLEER. The CDR3 covers 16 residues. V was shortened by 3 bases and J by 3 bases, with 17 bases between the two germline ends. The DNA for the CDR3 is TGCGCCAGCAGCCAGGGGCATGGGGCGGGGGACACTGAAGCTTTCTTT. Translating it yields CASSQGHGAGDTEAFF.

The chain recombines TRBV6-5 with TRBJ2-5; D ambiguous. With 4 bases removed from V and 0 bases from J, the gap between germline ends came to 9 bases. This CDR3 contains 14 residues. The V gene's germline CDR1 is MNHEY and CDR2 SVGAGI. CDR3 protein: CASSLQPNQETQYF. CDR3 bases: TGTGCCAGCAGTTTACAGCCGAACCAAGAGACCCAGTACTTC.

CDR3 loop: CASSPPGQSNEKLFF. The CDR3 region has the DNA TGTGCCAGCAGCCCTCCGGGACAGTCTAATGAAAAACTGTTTTTT. This chain uses TRBV7-2 with TRBJ1-4; 7 nucleotides agree with TRBD1. The CDR3 spans 15 residues. Germline V gene data show CDR1 as SGHTA and CDR2 as FQGNSA. J was trimmed by 3 bases and V by 5 bases; bases with no gene match: 6. Full variable domain (remainder filled in from reference TRBV7-2 and TRBJ1-4): GAGVSQSPSNKVTEKGKDVELRCDPISGHTALYWYRQSLGQGLEFLIYFQGNSAPDKSGLPSDRFSAERTGGSVSTLTIQRTQQEDSAVYLCASSPPGQSNEKLFFGSGTQLSVL.

The chain combines TRBV12-3 or TRBV12-4 with TRBJ1-4; no clear D gene. This CDR3 has 13 amino acids. Trimming left V 8 bases short and J 5 bases short, with 12 bases between. DNA for the CDR3: TGTGCCAGCGGAACGGAGGCGAATGAAAAACTGTTTTTT. It yields the protein CASGTEANEKLFF.

This rearrangement joins TRBV28 to TRBJ1-3, with D possibly TRBD1 on 5 matching bases. Trimming shortened V by 6 bases and J by 4 bases, and 16 bases separated the two germline ends. This CDR3 is 15 amino acids long. Germline values: CDR1 MDHEN, CDR2 SYDVKM. CDR3 in DNA: TGTGCCAGCAGCACGCCGGGACTTAAAGGAAACACCATATATTTT. It specifies CASSTPGLKGNTIYF.